This is a list of T cell receptor beta chains from one sample in a study of CD4 and CD8 cells across lung adenocarcinoma regions. TCRdb used MiXCR to reprocess the PCR reads, holding one entry per CDR3 protein. The sample lists tens of thousands of distinct CDR3 sequences, about 54% occurring once. The sample taken for sequencing was CD8+ T cells from the center of a lung tumor. Receptors originate from a female donor with lung adenocarcinoma. The CD4 and CD8 labels of this study may be unreliable. CDR3s include the opening cysteine and the closing phenylalanine or tryptophan. The D gene is left open where the match is weak. Not every row has a clone size; where given, it reads once, few, many or a size class.

>TRBJ2-3|TRBD1|NA|TRBV27
CASGPRQGANTQYF
TGTGCCAGCGGGCCTCGGCAGGGGGCAAATACGCAGTATTTT
>TRBJ2-5|NA|NA|TRBV6-5
CASSSGSWETQYF
TGTGCCAGCAGTTCCGGGTCCTGGGAGACCCAGTACTTC
>TRBJ1-5|NA|many|TRBV6-5
CASSYSGSNQPQHF
TGTGCCAGCAGTTACTCCGGGAGCAATCAGCCCCAGCATTTT
>TRBJ2-3|NA|NA|TRBV10-1
CASSEKTTDTQYF
TGCGCCAGCAGTGAAAAGACCACAGATACGCAGTATTTT
>TRBJ2-5|TRBD1|NA|TRBV27
CASRRQGLETQYF
TGTGCCAGCAGACGACAGGGTTTGGAGACCCAGTACTTC
>TRBJ2-1|NA|NA|TRBV6-1
CASREDGASSYEQFF
TGTGCCAGCAGGGAGGATGGGGCCAGCTCCTACGAGCAGTTCTTC
>TRBJ2-3|TRBD2|NA|TRBV14
CASRGAGGGWPDTQYF
TGTGCCAGCAGGGGAGCGGGGGGCGGGTGGCCAGATACGCAGTACTTT
>TRBJ2-7|TRBD2|many|TRBV10-1
CASGRGLLLEQYF
TGCGCCAGCGGGAGGGGCTTGCTACTCGAGCAGTACTTC
>TRBJ2-5|NA|NA|TRBV27
CAGGQGGGVKDTQYF
TGTGCCGGGGGGCAGGGGGGCGGAGTCAAAGATACCCAGTACTTT
>TRBJ2-7|TRBD2|few|TRBV27
CASSLRTSGIMGLRYEQYF
TGTGCCAGCAGTTTGAGGACTAGCGGGATAATGGGTTTAAGGTACGAGCAGTACTTC
>TRBJ2-2|TRBD2|few|TRBV20-1
CSARGGRGGQAGELFF
TGCAGTGCTAGGGGGGGGCGGGGGGGTCAGGCCGGGGAGCTGTTTTTT
>TRBJ2-1|NA|few|TRBV4-1
CASSQEAGGMASSYNEQFF
TGCGCCAGCAGCCAAGAAGCTGGGGGGATGGCGAGCTCCTACAATGAGCAGTTCTTC
>TRBJ2-3|NA|NA|TRBV6-1
CASSAGRGSPDTQYF
TGTGCCAGCAGTGCCGGACGGGGAAGCCCAGATACCCAGTATTTT
>TRBJ2-1|TRBD1|NA|TRBV5-4
CASSLGDRKRNEQFF
TGTGCCAGCAGCTTGGGGGACAGGAAACGCAATGAGCAGTTCTTC
>TRBJ2-1|NA|few|TRBV4-1
CASSQGGSSYNEQFF
TGCGCCAGCAGCCAAGGGGGTAGCTCCTACAATGAGCAGTTCTTC
>TRBJ2-1|NA|many|TRBV6-4
CASSDSFRQAYNEQFF
TGTGCCAGCAGTGACTCATTCCGACAGGCCTACAATGAGCAGTTCTTC
>TRBJ2-5|NA|NA|TRBV28
CASNSIKRSEFETQYF
TGTGCCAGCAACTCGATAAAACGGTCAGAATTCGAGACCCAGTACTTC
>TRBJ2-5|TRBD2|NA|TRBV6-1
CASRPAGALETQYF
TGTGCCAGCAGACCAGCGGGAGCACTTGAGACCCAGTACTTC
>TRBJ2-2|TRBD2|few|TRBV6-4
CASSPQGLAGAGELFF
TGTGCCAGCAGCCCACAGGGACTAGCGGGAGCCGGGGAGCTGTTTTTT
>TRBJ2-1|TRBD1|NA|TRBV4-1
CASSQGTGGYNEQFF
TGCGCCAGCAGTCAAGGGACAGGGGGCTACAATGAGCAGTTCTTC
>TRBJ1-5|TRBD1|many|TRBV6-5
CASVPGQGGQPQHF
TGTGCCAGCGTTCCGGGACAGGGAGGCCAGCCCCAGCATTTT
>TRBJ2-5|TRBD2|NA|TRBV4-1
CASRPVSGGRDQETQYF
TGCGCCAGCAGACCGGTGAGCGGGGGCCGTGACCAAGAGACGCAGTACTTC
>TRBJ2-3|NA|NA|TRBV6-1
CASSDGSTDTQFF
TGTGCCAGCAGTGATGGGAGCACAGATACGCAGTTTTTT
>TRBJ2-1|NA|NA|TRBV11-1
CASSFDRVPNEQFF
TGTGCCAGCAGCTTTGACAGAGTACCCAATGAGCAGTTCTTC
>TRBJ2-5|NA|NA|TRBV6-1
CASGPGQETQYF
TGTGCCAGCGGTCCGGGTCAAGAGACCCAGTACTTC
>TRBJ2-4|NA|NA|TRBV10-3
CAAGVGGGTQDTQYF
TGTGCCGCGGGGGTCGGGGGCGGAACCCAAGACACTCAGTACTTC
>TRBJ2-6|NA|NA|TRBV6-1
CASSEHSSGANVLTF
TGTGCCAGCAGCGAACACAGCTCTGGGGCCAACGTCCTGACTTTC
>TRBJ2-1|TRBD1|many|TRBV6-1
CASSGQGNEQFF
TGTGCCAGCAGCGGACAGGGCAATGAGCAGTTCTTC
>TRBJ2-5|NA|NA|TRBV10-3
CAGMGPGEQEIQYF
TGTGCGGGGATGGGCCCGGGAGAGCAAGAGATCCAGTACTTC
>TRBJ2-4|NA|NA|TRBV6-5
CASSYSSHNEQYF
TGTGCCAGCAGTTACTCGTCTCACAATGAGCAGTACTTC
>TRBJ2-1|TRBD1|medium-sized|TRBV10-3
CAIQGDNEQFF
TGTGCCATACAGGGGGACAATGAGCAGTTCTTC
>TRBJ2-1|TRBD2|few|TRBV7-2
CASSKRLAGFSYNEQFF
TGTGCCAGCAGCAAAAGACTAGCGGGGTTTTCCTACAATGAGCAGTTCTTC
>TRBJ2-5|NA|NA|TRBV10-3
CAISESPLGEGGETQYF
TGTGCCATCAGTGAGTCGCCCCTAGGGGAAGGGGGAGAGACCCAGTACTTC
>TRBJ2-7|TRBD2|few|TRBV27
CASSLRTSGSNEQYF
TGTGCCAGCAGCCTCCGGACTAGCGGGAGTAACGAGCAGTACTTC
>TRBJ1-1|NA|NA|TRBV27
CATTPRWGETEAFF
TGTGCCACCACCCCCCGATGGGGGGAGACTGAAGCTTTCTTT
>TRBJ1-2|NA|medium-sized|TRBV25-1
CASSDPGGYGYTF
TGTGCCAGCAGTGATCCCGGGGGCTATGGCTACACCTTC
>TRBJ2-7|TRBD1|NA|TRBV15
CATEQGPGDTDTQYF
TGTGCCACCGAACAGGGGCCAGGGGACACAGATACGCAGTACTTC
>TRBJ2-7|TRBD1|NA|TRBV6-5
CASSFNRDRLFYEQYF
TGTGCCAGCAGTTTCAACCGGGACAGACTTTTCTACGAGCAGTACTTC
>TRBJ2-3|TRBD1|medium-sized|TRBV6-4
CASRTGTGPTDTQYF
TGTGCCAGCAGAACCGGGACAGGACCGACAGATACGCAGTATTTT
>TRBJ2-1|TRBD2|NA|TRBV7-2
CASSSGLAGALGEQFF
TGTGCCAGCAGCTCGGGACTAGCGGGAGCCCTAGGGGAGCAGTTCTTC
>TRBJ2-3|NA|NA|TRBV27
CARILGSRDQETQYF
TGTGCCAGGATTCTCGGGAGCAGGGACCAAGAGACGCAGTATTTT
>TRBJ2-4|NA|few|TRBV7-8
CASSLSRVQNIQYF
TGTGCCAGCAGCTTATCCAGGGTCCAAAACATTCAGTACTTC
>TRBJ1-1|NA|NA|TRBV10-3
CAISESRGLYTEAFF
TGTGCCATCAGTGAGTCTAGGGGTCTGTACACTGAAGCTTTCTTT
>TRBJ2-3|TRBD2|NA|TRBV20-1
CSASERGSGKDTQYF
TGCAGTGCTAGTGAGCGCGGGAGTGGGAAAGATACGCAGTATTTT
>TRBJ2-5|TRBD1|few|TRBV7-6
CASSPGTGFGTQYF
TGTGCCAGCAGCCCTGGGACAGGGTTTGGGACCCAGTACTTC
>TRBJ2-7|NA|medium-sized|TRBV6-5
CASSYSDGYEQYF
TGTGCCAGCAGTTACTCGGACGGATACGAGCAGTACTTC
>TRBJ2-3|NA|NA|TRBV27
CASIQGMRDADTQYF
TGTGCCAGCATTCAGGGGATGAGGGATGCAGATACGCAGTATTTC
>TRBJ2-1|NA|many|TRBV6-1
CASRDWGGLESYNEQFF
TGTGCCAGCCGCGATTGGGGGGGGCTTGAGTCCTACAATGAGCAGTTCTTC
>TRBJ2-3|TRBD2|many|TRBV5-1
CASTMGLAGGDTQYF
TGCGCCAGTACTATGGGACTAGCGGGAGGTGATACGCAGTATTTT